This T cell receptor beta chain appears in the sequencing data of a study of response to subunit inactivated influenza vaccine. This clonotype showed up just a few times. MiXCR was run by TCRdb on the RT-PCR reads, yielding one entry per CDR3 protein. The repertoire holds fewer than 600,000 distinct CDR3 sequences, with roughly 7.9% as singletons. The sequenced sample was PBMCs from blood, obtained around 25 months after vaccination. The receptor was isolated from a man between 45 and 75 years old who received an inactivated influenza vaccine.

For the CDR3, the DNA is TGCAGCGTTGATAACAGGGGAACCGGGGAGCTGTTTTTT. Encoded protein: CSVDNRGTGELFF. This sequence joins TRBV29-1 and TRBJ2-2; TRBD1 matches 7 bases. The V and J ends lost 3 bases and 5 bases, in that order; junction bases with no gene match: 3. The CDR3 has 13 residues. Germline assignment: CDR1 SQVTM and CDR2 ANQGSEA.